One and the same sample provided the 23 T cell receptor beta chains below, sequenced in a study of CD8+CD57+ T cells in acquired aplastic anemia. The use of genomic DNA as template underpinned the TCR beta VDJ and CDR3 profiling. Each CDR3 protein is one row after TCRdb ran MiXCR on the reads. Of 400,000 to 600,000 distinct CDR3 sequences in the sample, around 32% are singletons; the top ten hold approximately 0.82%. Patients who underwent sequencing had shown CD8+CD57+ cell expansion by flow cytometry. The sequenced sample consisted of sorted CD4+, CD8+, or CD8+CD57+ T cells (not recorded which) from PBMCs. Receptors were obtained from a human donor with aplastic anemia.

A few counts support this clonotype. Here the CDR3 reads CASSPGTSPAYEQYF. DNA for the CDR3: TGTGCCAGCTCACCAGGGACATCGCCAGCCTACGAGCAGTACTTC. The chain carries TRBV18 and TRBJ2-7; possible D gene TRBD1, 6 bases. V was cut by 2 bases and J by 2 bases, with 13 bases left in between. The CDR3 covers 15 residues. The V gene's germline CDR1 is KGHSH and CDR2 LQKENI.

The chain is built from TRBV15 and TRBJ1-2; no clear D gene. The V end lost 0 bases, the J end lost 3 bases, and 8 bases lay between the germline ends. Germline values: CDR1 LNHNV, CDR2 YYDKDF (reference sequence). The CDR3 length is 14 residues. The CDR3: CATSRDGVDYGYTF. CDR3 in DNA: TGTGCCACCAGCAGAGATGGGGTAGACTATGGCTACACCTTC.

The J gene is TRBJ2-5, the V gene TRBV7-6, with D maybe TRBD1 (5 bases). The CDR3 contains 15 residues. Trimming pared 5 bases from V and 5 bases from J, leaving 18 bases between. The V gene's germline CDR1 is SGHVS and CDR2 FNYEAQ. The CDR3 coding sequence is TGTGCCAGCAGCACCCCTGCGGCAGGGCGGGAGACCCAGTACTTC. This gives the protein CASSTPAAGRETQYF.

To note about this clonotype: Since a much larger clone is just one base distant, this may be a read error. The chain couples TRBV7-8 to TRBJ1-2; 7 bases are a match to TRBD1. CDR3 length: 13 amino acids. From germline, CDR1 is SGHVS and CDR2 FQNEAQ. V gave up 5 bases and J gave up 7 bases; unmatched junction bases: 7. The CDR3 loop reads CASSPERGPGYTF. In nucleotides, the CDR3 is TGTGCCAGCAGCCCAGAGAGGGGGCCTGGCTACACCTTC. The full variable domain, its missing parts supplied by reference TRBV7-8 and TRBJ1-2, is GAGVSQSPRYKVAKRGQDVALRCDPISGHVSLFWYQQALGQGPEFLTYFQNEAQLDKSGLPSDRFFAERPEGSVSTLKIQRTQQEDSAVYLCASSPERGPGYTFGSGTRLTVV.

Ten or more counts support this clonotype. V is TRBV7-9 and J is TRBJ2-1, with unresolved D. V lost 0 bases, J lost 10 bases, and 10 bases lay in between. The V gene's germline CDR1 is SEHNR and CDR2 FQNEAQ (reference sequence). This CDR3 comprises 13 residues. CDR3 region: CASSLAQQKEQFF. In DNA form, the CDR3 reads TGTGCCAGCAGCTTAGCGCAACAGAAAGAGCAGTTCTTC.

The genes are TRBV20-1 and TRBJ2-7; 8 nucleotides agree with TRBD1. Germline V gene sequence: CDR1 DFQATT, CDR2 SNEGSKA (reference sequence). The ends lost 6 bases at V and 6 bases at J; junction bases unmatched: 7. The CDR3 consists of 12 residues. Here the CDR3 DNA reads TGCAGTGCAGACAGGGGCACCTCCGAGCAGTACTTC. Its translation: CSADRGTSEQYF.

This clonotype was recorded at least ten times. This chain links TRBV29-1 with TRBJ1-2; D not certain. CDR3 length: 11 amino acids. From germline, CDR1 is SQVTM and CDR2 ANQGSEA. V lost 6 bases to trimming and J lost 4 bases, with 9 bases between them. The CDR3 coding sequence is TGCAGCGTCCCATACGGCTATGGCTACACCTTC. It translates to CSVPYGYGYTF.

The count of this clonotype is one. A read error is possible here, since a much larger clone lies one base away. J is TRBJ2-7 and V is TRBV4-3; 7 bases align to TRBD1. V shed 1 base and J 2 bases; nucleotides not matched to a gene: 11. CDR1 is LGHNA, CDR2 YSLEER, per germline. The CDR3 sequence is 17 residues long. The CDR3 spells CASSQAFSGTATYEQYF. CDR3 bases: TGCGCCAGCAGCCAAGCCTTCTCCGGGACAGCGACCTACGAGCAGTACTTC.

The chain joins TRBV19 to TRBJ2-7; D call uncertain. V lost 5 bases, J lost 1 base, and 12 bases lay in between. CDR1 is LNHDA and CDR2 is SQIVND in the germline V gene (reference sequence). The CDR3 consists of 14 residues. The CDR3 bases are TGTGCCAGTAGTCAGCAGGTTGGGTCCTACGAGCAGTACTTC. Amino acids: CASSQQVGSYEQYF.

This chain uses TRBV30 with TRBJ1-6; D perhaps matches TRBD1 (5 bases). Germline CDR1 is GTSNPN and CDR2 is SVGIG (reference sequence). The V end lost 3 bases, the J end lost 8 bases, and 14 bases lay between the germline ends. CDR3 size: 14 residues. DNA of the CDR3: TGTGCCTGGAGAGTCCGGGGCGTGCATTCACCCCTCCACTTT. Encoded protein: CAWRVRGVHSPLHF. Drawing the rest from reference TRBV30 and TRBJ1-6, the complete variable domain is SQTIHQWPATLVQPVGSPLSLECTVEGTSNPNLYWYRQAAGRGLQLLFYSVGIGQISSEVPQNLSASRPQDRQFILSSKKLLLSDSGFYLCAWRVRGVHSPLHFGNGTRLTVT.

The chain is built from TRBV19 and TRBJ1-5, with D possibly matching TRBD1 (5 bases). The CDR3 sequence is 15 residues long. The V end was cut by 1 base, the J end by 6 bases, with 13 bases between. The germline V gene encodes CDR1 LNHDA and CDR2 SQIVND (reference sequence). The CDR3 sequence is CASSIGGGAFQPQHF. As DNA, the CDR3 is TGTGCCAGTAGTATAGGGGGGGGTGCATTTCAGCCCCAGCATTTT. The entire variable domain, with the rest obtained from reference TRBV19 and TRBJ1-5, is as follows: DGGITQSPKYLFRKEGQNVTLSCEQNLNHDAMYWYRQDPGQGLRLIYYSQIVNDFQKGDIAEGYSVSREKKESFPLTVTSAQKNPTAFYLCASSIGGGAFQPQHFGDGTRLSIL.

This clonotype was detected only a few times. Here the CDR3 DNA reads TGTGCCAGCAGTCCCCTATCTACTGAAGCTTTCTTT. This encodes CASSPLSTEAFF. The chain has TRBV12-3 or TRBV12-4 and TRBJ1-1; D unclear. Trimming removed 5 bases from V and 5 bases from J, with 9 bases in between. CDR3 length: 12 amino acids.

This clonotype was picked up many times. The gene calls are TRBV15 and TRBJ1-3; 7 bases are a match to TRBD1. The CDR3 contains 13 residues. Germline CDR1 is LNHNV and CDR2 is YYDKDF (reference sequence). The V and J ends lost 9 bases and 4 bases, in that order; junction bases with no gene match: 6. For the CDR3, the DNA is TGTGCCACAAGACAGGGCGCGGGAAACACCATATATTTT. Protein product: CATRQGAGNTIYF.

The J gene is TRBJ1-1, the V gene TRBV13; D unclear. Germline V gene lookup returns CDR1 PRHDT and CDR2 FYEKMQ (reference sequence). The CDR3 contains 11 residues. Trimming removed 5 bases from V and 11 bases from J, with 12 bases in between. Here the CDR3 reads CASSPSRTAFF. DNA for the CDR3: TGTGCCAGCAGCCCCAGCCGCACTGCTTTCTTT.

V and J are TRBV20-1 and TRBJ2-1, with D possibly TRBD2 on 5 matching bases. The V end lost 3 bases, the J end lost 8 bases, and 11 bases lay between the germline ends. CDR1 and CDR2 (germline): DFQATT, SNEGSKA (reference sequence). The CDR3 has 12 residues. The CDR3 here is CSARLLADEQFF. CDR3 nucleotides: TGCAGTGCTAGGCTGCTAGCTGATGAGCAGTTCTTC.

This clonotype has only a few counts. V is TRBV7-3 and J is TRBJ2-5, with D possibly matching TRBD1 (5 bases). Germline V gives CDR1 SGHTA, CDR2 FQGTGA. Trimming pared 6 bases from V and 5 bases from J, leaving 13 bases between. This CDR3 is built from 13 residues. The CDR3 nucleotides read TGTGCCAGCAGTTTCCAGGGCAAGGAGACCCAGTACTTC. Amino acid sequence: CASSFQGKETQYF.

This rearrangement joins TRBV7-2 to TRBJ1-4; no clear D gene. CDR1 SGHTA and CDR2 FQGNSA come from the germline V gene. V lost 3 bases to trimming and J lost 7 bases, with 9 bases between them. CDR3 length equals 13 residues. For the CDR3, the DNA is TGTGCCAGCAGCTTTTTTGGTAGTGAAAAACTGTTTTTT. It encodes CASSFFGSEKLFF.

This chain connects TRBV7-2 to TRBJ2-3, with unresolved D. CDR1 is SGHTA, CDR2 FQGNSA, per germline. Trimming cost V 3 bases and J 5 bases, with 6 bases left between them. The CDR3 spans 12 residues. CDR3 nucleotide sequence: TGTGCCAGCAGCTTTCCCCAAGATACGCAGTATTTT. Protein sequence: CASSFPQDTQYF. Looking up the rest from reference TRBV7-2 and TRBJ2-3 gives the full variable domain: GAGVSQSPSNKVTEKGKDVELRCDPISGHTALYWYRQSLGQGLEFLIYFQGNSAPDKSGLPSDRFSAERTGGSVSTLTIQRTQQEDSAVYLCASSFPQDTQYFGPGTRLTVL.

This clonotype was detected ten times or more. The rearrangement joins TRBV6-1 to TRBJ1-2, with D possibly being TRBD1 (6 bases). There are 12 residues in the CDR3. Trimming shortened V by 7 bases and J by 4 bases, and 10 bases separated the two germline ends. CDR1 MNHNS and CDR2 SASEGT come from the germline V gene. The CDR3 DNA is TGTGCCAGCATAGAAGGGGGCTATGGCTACACCTTC. It codes for CASIEGGYGYTF.

This clonotype was counted between two and nine times. This chain joins TRBV10-3 and TRBJ2-5; 10 bases are a match to TRBD2. The CDR3 spans 15 residues. Trimming cost V 7 bases and J 3 bases; bases outside gene matches: 8. The germline V gene encodes CDR1 ENHRY and CDR2 SYGVKD. CDR3 sequence reads: CAIISSLAGEETQYF. In nucleotides, the CDR3 is TGTGCCATCATCTCTTCGCTAGCGGGAGAAGAGACCCAGTACTTC.

This clonotype was observed a few times. The chain joins TRBV9 to TRBJ1-1, with TRBD1 as a possible D gene (5 bases). The CDR3 is made up of 14 amino acids. Germline-derived CDR1 and CDR2 are SGDLS and YYNGEE. V shed 4 bases and J shed 4 bases, with 14 bases lying between them. As DNA, the CDR3 is TGTGCCAGCAGCCTATGGGAGGGGAGCACTGAAGCTTTCTTT. Translation gives CASSLWEGSTEAFF. Full variable domain (outside the CDR3, taken from reference TRBV9 and TRBJ1-1): DSGVTQTPKHLITATGQRVTLRCSPRSGDLSVYWYQQSLDQGLQFLIQYYNGEERAKGNILERFSAQQFPDLHSELNLSSLELGDSALYFCASSLWEGSTEAFFGQGTRLTVV.

Many counts were recorded for this clonotype. The rearrangement uses TRBV7-2 and TRBJ2-7, with 9 bases aligning to TRBD1. V shed 1 base and J 6 bases; nucleotides not matched to a gene: 7. Per germline, CDR1 SGHTA and CDR2 FQGNSA. This CDR3 has 15 amino acids. This CDR3 is CASSLVRDREREQYF. CDR3 bases: TGTGCCAGCAGCTTAGTACGGGACAGGGAACGCGAGCAGTACTTC.

This clonotype was recorded a few times. CDR3 DNA: TGTGCCAGCAGTATTCGGACGGAACCCACTGAAGCTTTCTTT. Protein product: CASSIRTEPTEAFF. This chain joins TRBV2 and TRBJ1-1; D remains unclear. Looked up from germline, CDR1 is SNHLY and CDR2 is FYNNEI. Trimming shortened V by 5 bases and J by 4 bases, and 14 bases separated the two germline ends. This CDR3 comprises 14 residues.